This paragraph reports one TCR beta chain. Its matching antigen is unknown. This sample was taken from a study of graft-versus-host responses after intestinal transplantation. Study summary: Recipients obtained multivisceral, liver-intestinal, or isolated intestinal transplants.

Germline V lookup: CDR1 MNHNS, CDR2 SASEGT. V dropped 6 bases and J dropped 10; count of bases not matched to a gene: 4. The CDR3 has 11 amino acids. Notes on the study in general: GvH clonotypes were identified within recipient marrow, with a subset emerging first in ileum or blood.

Profiling relied on immunoSEQ multiplex PCR, and the TCRdb table lists in-frame clones only, not all of them. The table records roughly 130,000 clones, roughly 91% of them present only once. This chain connects TRBV6-1 to TRBJ2-7; TRBD1 matches at 9 bases. The sample in question was unstimulated CD4+ T cells sorted from spleen or lymph node cells, obtained before intestinal transplant. The clonotype originates from a human donor who received an intestinal transplant. For the CDR3, the DNA is TGTGCCAGCAGCCGGGACAGGGCTCAGTACTTC. Protein: CASSRDRAQYF.